This T cell receptor beta chain emerged from a study of blood T cell repertoires in COVID-19. Background on the study: Specimens from acute and convalescent COVID-19 originated in the United States, Italy and Spain. Sources were T cells, B-cell-depleted T cells, or PBMCs; the material itself was cDNA or gDNA.

In the authors' methods: How many nucleated cells were present was estimated from reference gene primer amplification. This table comes from immunoSEQ multiplex PCR, and its TCRdb copy is limited to in-frame clones, with some not included. V, J and clone size are taken as reported in that table, and D and trimming were inferred from the DNA itself. The table has some 150,000 clones, around 81% seen once. V shed 3 bases and J shed 0 bases, with 10 bases lying between them. This CDR3 is built from 15 residues. Germline loops: CDR1 SGHRS, CDR2 YFSETQ. Details on this clone: Other DNA variants within this sample encode the same CDR3.

The receptor was derived from a woman in her sixties with active or convalescent COVID-19. Input material: peripheral blood. This rearrangement joins TRBV5-1 to TRBJ1-3; D is possibly TRBD1 (5 bases). Here the CDR3 reads CASSSTGDSGNTIYF. The CDR3 DNA reads as TGCGCCAGCAGCTCCACAGGCGACTCTGGAAACACCATATATTTT.